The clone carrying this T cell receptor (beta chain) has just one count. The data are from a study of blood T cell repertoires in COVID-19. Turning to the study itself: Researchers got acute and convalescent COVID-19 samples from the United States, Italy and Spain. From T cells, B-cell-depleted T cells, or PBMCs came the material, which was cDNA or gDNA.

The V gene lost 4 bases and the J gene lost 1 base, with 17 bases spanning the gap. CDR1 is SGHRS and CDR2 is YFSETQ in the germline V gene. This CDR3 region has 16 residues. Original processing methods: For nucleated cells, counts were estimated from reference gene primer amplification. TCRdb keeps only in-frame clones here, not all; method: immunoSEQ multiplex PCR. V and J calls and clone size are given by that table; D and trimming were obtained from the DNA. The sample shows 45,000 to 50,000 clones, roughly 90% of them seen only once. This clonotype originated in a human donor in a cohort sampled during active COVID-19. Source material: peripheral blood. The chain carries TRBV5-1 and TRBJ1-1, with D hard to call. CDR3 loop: CASSAHGENPNTEAFF. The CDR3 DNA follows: TGCGCCAGCAGCGCACACGGGGAAAACCCGAACACTGAAGCTTTCTTT.